This T cell receptor beta chain was profiled in a study of blood T cell repertoires in COVID-19. Whole-study context: Samples came from the United States, Italy and Spain, spanning acute and convalescent COVID-19. In each case, the material was cDNA or gDNA derived from T cells, B-cell-depleted T cells, or PBMCs.

Original processing methods: Estimation of nucleated cell counts was performed using reference gene primer amplification. TCRdb's copy holds only in-frame clones and misses some; the assay was immunoSEQ multiplex PCR. Clone size and V and J calls were adopted from that table, with D and trimming inferred from the DNA. Of about 100,000 clones listed, approximately 92% are singletons. The ends were cut back, 0 bases at V and 3 bases at J, with 8 bases in the middle. Germline CDR1 is MNHEY and CDR2 is SVGAGI. The CDR3 sequence is 14 residues long. This sequence originates from an older man with acute or convalescent COVID-19. Sequencing used peripheral blood. The genes are TRBV6-5 and TRBJ2-5; D possibly corresponds to TRBD2 (5 bases). CDR3 amino acids: CASSYSPSKETQYF. The CDR3 coding sequence is TGTGCCAGCAGTTACTCCCCTAGCAAAGAGACCCAGTACTTC.